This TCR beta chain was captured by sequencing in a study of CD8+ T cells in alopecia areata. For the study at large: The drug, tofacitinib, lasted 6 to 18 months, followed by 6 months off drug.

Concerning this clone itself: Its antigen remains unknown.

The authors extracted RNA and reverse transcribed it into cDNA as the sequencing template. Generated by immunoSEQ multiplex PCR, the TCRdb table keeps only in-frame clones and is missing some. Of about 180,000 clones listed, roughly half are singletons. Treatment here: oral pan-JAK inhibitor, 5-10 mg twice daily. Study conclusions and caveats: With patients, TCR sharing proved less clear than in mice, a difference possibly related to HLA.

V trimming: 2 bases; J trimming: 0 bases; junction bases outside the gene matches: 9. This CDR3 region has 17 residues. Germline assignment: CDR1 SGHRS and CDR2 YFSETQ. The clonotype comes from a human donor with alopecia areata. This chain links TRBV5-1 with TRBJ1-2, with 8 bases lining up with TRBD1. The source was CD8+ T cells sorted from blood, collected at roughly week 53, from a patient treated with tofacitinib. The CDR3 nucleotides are TGCGCCAGCAGCTTATATTCGGACAGGGATTCTAACTATGGCTACACCTTC. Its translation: CASSLYSDRDSNYGYTF.